This T cell receptor (beta chain) came from a study of T cells in Graves' hyperthyroidism and ophthalmopathy. On the study more broadly: Peripheral blood samples were taken at initial diagnosis, prior to any treatment. General study points: Ophthalmopathy onset followed model prediction by a median roughly 6.5 months.

This clonotype was found many times. The antigen is undetermined. Patients aged 18 to 65 had newly diagnosed hyperthyroidism lasting under 2 months. It was uncontrolled infection, other autoimmune disease, pregnancy or lactation that excluded patients. V lost 2 bases, J lost 9 bases, and 14 bases lay in between. Germline values: CDR1 LGHDT, CDR2 YNNKEL (reference sequence). This CDR3 spans 14 amino acids. Amplification of TCR beta CDR3 regions was performed using RNA transcripts as template. HTBI primers were the set used in a first-round RT-PCR of the TCR CDR3. TCRdb itself ran the multiplex PCR reads through MiXCR, one entry per CDR3 protein. The sample consists of a few hundred thousand distinct CDR3 sequences, 25% of them appearing once.

What was sequenced was blood. V gene TRBV3-1 combines with J gene TRBJ2-1; D remains ambiguous. The receptor's source is a man aged 50-60 years with Graves' hyperthyroidism. The chain's CDR3 is CASSQSRARIEQFF. CDR3 DNA sequence: TGTGCCAGCAGCCAATCTAGAGCTAGAATTGAGCAGTTCTTC.